Presented here are 12 T cell receptor beta chains from one specimen sequenced in a study of cytomegalovirus exposure and HLA in healthy donors. Generated by immunoSEQ multiplex PCR, the TCRdb table keeps only in-frame clones and is missing some. The table records 150,000 to 250,000 clones, 70% to 85% of them present only once. The sequenced sample consisted of PBMCs. The receptors derive from a woman under 40 in good health and CMV-seropositive.

V is TRBV5-1 and J is TRBJ1-1, with TRBD1 matching 7 bases. Germline V lookup: CDR1 SGHRS, CDR2 YFSETQ. After removal of 4 bases from V and 1 base from J, the junction contained 4 bases not matched to a gene. The CDR3 runs 14 residues. CDR3 residues: CASSIDRANTEAFF. The CDR3 DNA sequence: TGCGCCAGCAGCATTGACAGGGCGAACACTGAAGCTTTCTTT.

This rearrangement joins TRBV28 to TRBJ2-1; 7 bases are a match to TRBD1. J lost 7 bases, V lost 6 bases, and 12 bases had no gene match. The CDR3 extends over 15 amino acids. The V gene's germline CDR1 is MDHEN and CDR2 SYDVKM. The CDR3 DNA reads TGTGCCAGCAGCCTACCCGGGACAGATGTTAATGAGCAGTTCTTC. Its protein product is CASSLPGTDVNEQFF.

The chain uses TRBV5-4 and TRBJ2-1; 11 positions match TRBD2. Trimming at V came to 0 bases and at J to 9 bases, leaving 2 bases not matched to a gene. Germline V gene data show CDR1 as SGHNT and CDR2 as YYREEE (reference sequence). The CDR3 has 14 amino acids. The DNA for the CDR3 is TGTGCCAGCAGCTTGGGACTAGCGGGACGTGAGCAGTTCTTC. It encodes CASSLGLAGREQFF.

The chain combines TRBV10-3 with TRBJ1-1; a weak D match, TRBD1 (5 bases). V was cut by 4 bases and J by 7 bases, with 7 bases left in between. CDR1 and CDR2 from the germline V gene are ENHRY and SYGVKD. This CDR3 has 11 residues. The CDR3 reads CAISGGDEAFF. As DNA, the CDR3 is TGTGCCATCAGTGGGGGCGATGAAGCTTTCTTT.

The chain joins TRBV6-5 to TRBJ2-7; 8 bases fit TRBD1. The CDR3 spans 14 residues. V was clipped by 7 bases and J by 2 bases; unmatched bases: 7. Germline V gene sequence: CDR1 MNHEY, CDR2 SVGAGI. The CDR3 nucleotides are TGTGCCAGCACCGGGACAGGCCCTGCCTACGAGCAGTACTTC. Amino acids: CASTGTGPAYEQYF.

CDR3 sequence reads: CASSSEAGSGYTF. As DNA, the CDR3 is TGTGCCAGCAGCTCAGAGGCCGGTTCCGGCTACACCTTC. The chain combines TRBV7-9 with TRBJ1-2; D not certain. There are 13 residues in the CDR3. V lost 4 bases to trimming and J lost 8 bases, with 14 bases between them. Germline values: CDR1 SEHNR, CDR2 FQNEAQ (reference sequence).

This clone was recorded a few times. The V call is TRBV19, the J call TRBJ2-7; 7 bases fit TRBD2. Trimming at V came to 6 bases and at J to 2 bases, leaving 7 bases not matched to a gene. The CDR3 has 14 amino acids. From germline, CDR1 is LNHDA and CDR2 SQIVND (reference sequence). The CDR3 reads CASSLGGRAYEQYF. CDR3 in DNA: TGTGCCAGTAGCCTGGGCGGGAGAGCCTACGAGCAGTACTTC.

The chain links TRBV5-6 to TRBJ1-1, with a tentative D call TRBD1 (5 bases). CDR1 and CDR2 from the germline V gene are SGHDT and YYEEEE. V was pared by 2 bases and J by 0 bases, with 11 bases between. This CDR3 spans 15 amino acids. CDR3 sequence reads: CASSFVDSVNTEAFF. CDR3 nucleotide sequence: TGTGCCAGCAGCTTCGTCGACAGTGTGAACACTGAAGCTTTCTTT.

This chain uses TRBV28 with TRBJ1-1; D is uncertain. Germline V gene data show CDR1 as MDHEN and CDR2 as SYDVKM. The CDR3 has 14 amino acids. V was clipped by 2 bases and J by 2 bases, with 9 bases between them. CDR3 DNA: TGTGCCAGCAGTTTACCCCTATATAACACTGAAGCTTTCTTT. This codes for CASSLPLYNTEAFF.

This chain connects TRBV6-1 to TRBJ1-2; TRBD1 might be the D (5 bases). Trimming removed 2 bases from V and 0 bases from J, with 10 bases in between. The CDR3 is 15 amino acids. Germline loops: CDR1 MNHNS, CDR2 SASEGT. DNA of the CDR3: TGTGCCAGCAGTGAATCTGGGGCAGCTAACTATGGCTACACCTTC. Translation: CASSESGAANYGYTF.

The chain combines TRBV6-6 with TRBJ1-2; 7 bases fit TRBD1. This CDR3 contains 15 residues. Per the germline V gene, CDR1 is MNHNY and CDR2 is SVGAGI (reference sequence). Trimming took 6 bases from V and 3 from J; bases not matched to a gene: 10. The CDR3 protein is CASSRNTGADYGYTF. CDR3 sequence (DNA): TGTGCCAGCAGCCGTAATACAGGGGCTGACTATGGCTACACCTTC.

The chain combines TRBV30 with TRBJ2-7, with 7 bases identical to TRBD2. Germline V gives CDR1 GTSNPN, CDR2 SVGIG (reference sequence). Trimming cost V 8 bases and J 5 bases; bases outside gene matches: 12. The CDR3 spans 13 residues. Here the CDR3 reads CAGNHLAGDEQYF. CDR3 nucleotides: TGTGCCGGTAATCATTTGGCGGGAGACGAGCAGTACTTC.